This TCR beta chain was sequenced in a study of cytotoxic CD8 clonotypes in ibrutinib-treated CLL. Germline CDR1 reads LNHDA; CDR2 reads SQIVND (reference sequence). The CDR3 extends over 14 amino acids. Profiling relied on immunoSEQ multiplex PCR, and the TCRdb table lists in-frame clones only, not all of them. This table has 150,000 to 200,000 clones, about 84% appearing once. As regards this clone: A read error may produce the germline difference seen at one junction end.

The sequence derives from a human donor with chronic lymphocytic leukemia. The V call is TRBV19, the J call TRBJ2-1; no definite D call. This material consisted of PBMCs, taken after 24 months of ibrutinib treatment. CDR3 in amino acids: CASSIGAPYYEQFF. In nucleotides, the CDR3 is TGTGCCAGTAGTATCGGCGCCCCCTACTATGAGCAGTTCTTC.